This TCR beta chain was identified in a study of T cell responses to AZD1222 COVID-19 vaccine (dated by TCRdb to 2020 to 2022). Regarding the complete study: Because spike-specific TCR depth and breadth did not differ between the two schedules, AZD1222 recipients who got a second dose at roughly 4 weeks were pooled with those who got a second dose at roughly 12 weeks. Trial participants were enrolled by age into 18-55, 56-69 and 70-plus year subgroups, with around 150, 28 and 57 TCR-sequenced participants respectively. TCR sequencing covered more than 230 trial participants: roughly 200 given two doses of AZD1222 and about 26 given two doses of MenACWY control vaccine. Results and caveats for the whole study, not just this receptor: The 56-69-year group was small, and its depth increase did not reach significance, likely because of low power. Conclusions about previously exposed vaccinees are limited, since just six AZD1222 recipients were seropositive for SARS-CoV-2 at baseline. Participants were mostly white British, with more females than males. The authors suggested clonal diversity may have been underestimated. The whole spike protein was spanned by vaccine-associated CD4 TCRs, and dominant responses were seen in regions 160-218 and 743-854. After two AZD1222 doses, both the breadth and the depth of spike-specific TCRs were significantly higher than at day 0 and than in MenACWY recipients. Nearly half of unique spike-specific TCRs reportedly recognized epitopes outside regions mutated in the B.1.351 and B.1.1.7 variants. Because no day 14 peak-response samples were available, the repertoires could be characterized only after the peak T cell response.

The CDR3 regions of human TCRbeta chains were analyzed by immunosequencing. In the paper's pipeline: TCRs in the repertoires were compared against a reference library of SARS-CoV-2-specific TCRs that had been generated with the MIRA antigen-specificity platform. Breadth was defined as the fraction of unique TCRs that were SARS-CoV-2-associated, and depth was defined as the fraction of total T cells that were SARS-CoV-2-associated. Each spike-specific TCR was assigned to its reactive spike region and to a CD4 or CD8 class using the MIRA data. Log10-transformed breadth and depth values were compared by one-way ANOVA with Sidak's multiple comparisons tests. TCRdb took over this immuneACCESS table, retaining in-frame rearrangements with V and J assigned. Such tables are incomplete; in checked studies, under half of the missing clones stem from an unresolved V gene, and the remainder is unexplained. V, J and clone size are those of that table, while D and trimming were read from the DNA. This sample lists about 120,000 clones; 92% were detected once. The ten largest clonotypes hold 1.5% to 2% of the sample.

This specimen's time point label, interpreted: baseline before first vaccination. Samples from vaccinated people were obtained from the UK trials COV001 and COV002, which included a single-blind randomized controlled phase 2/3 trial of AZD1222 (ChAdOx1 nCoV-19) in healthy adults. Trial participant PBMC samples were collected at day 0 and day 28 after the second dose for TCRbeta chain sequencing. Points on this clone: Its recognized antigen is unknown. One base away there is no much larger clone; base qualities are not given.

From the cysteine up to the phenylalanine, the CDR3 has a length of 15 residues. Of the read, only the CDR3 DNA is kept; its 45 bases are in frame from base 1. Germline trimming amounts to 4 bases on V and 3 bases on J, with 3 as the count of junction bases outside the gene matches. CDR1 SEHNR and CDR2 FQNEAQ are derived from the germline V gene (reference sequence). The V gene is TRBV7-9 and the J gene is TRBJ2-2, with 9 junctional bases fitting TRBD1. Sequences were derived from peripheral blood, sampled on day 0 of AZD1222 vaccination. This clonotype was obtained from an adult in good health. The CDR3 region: CASSSRDRDTGELFF. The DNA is TGTGCCAGCAGCTCCCGGGACAGGGACACCGGGGAGCTGTTTTTT.